The 30 T cell receptor beta chains listed next were all sequenced from one sample in a study of beta chain features in type 1 diabetes. Expressed TCRB transcripts were sequenced because the entire RNA isolate underwent reverse transcription. Sequencing used immunoSEQ multiplex PCR; TCRdb keeps in-frame clones, though not all of them. The repertoire consists of 400,000 to 600,000 clones, with roughly 31% occurring once and the leading ten covering 0.05% to 0.065%. The sequenced material came from naive CD4+ T cells from blood. These receptors all come from a man aged 18 to 29 in good health.

The chain couples TRBV29-1 to TRBJ2-5, with 8 positions matching TRBD2. V was pared by 7 bases and J by 1 base, with 8 bases of the junction left unmatched. This CDR3 region has 14 residues. Germline V CDR1 and CDR2: SQVTM, ANQGSEA. The DNA for the CDR3 is TGCAGCGCCTGGCCACTAGCGGCCCAAGAGACCCAGTACTTC. It translates to CSAWPLAAQETQYF.

The chain couples TRBV9 to TRBJ1-6; perhaps TRBD1 as D (5 bases). This CDR3 has 16 residues. V was trimmed by 0 bases and J by 8 bases, leaving 15 bases between them. In germline, CDR1 is SGDLS, CDR2 YYNGEE. As DNA, the CDR3 is TGTGCCAGCAGCGTAGGACCGCAGGGTGGTGATTCACCCCTCCACTTT. Translating it yields CASSVGPQGGDSPLHF.

This clone was picked up a small number of times. The rearrangement joins TRBV11-3 to TRBJ2-1; D perhaps matches TRBD2 (5 bases). In germline, CDR1 is SGHNT, CDR2 YENEEA. V shed 3 bases and J shed 9 bases, with 9 bases lying between them. The CDR3 is made up of 12 amino acids. CDR3 residues: CASSLEAAEQFF. In DNA form, the CDR3 reads TGTGCCAGCAGCTTGGAAGCGGCTGAGCAGTTCTTC.

This chain connects TRBV12-5 to TRBJ2-1; 11 bases are shared with TRBD2. Losses at the gene ends were 5 bases for V and 4 bases for J; bases not matched to a gene: 7. This CDR3 is built from 16 residues. Germline CDR1 is LGHNT and CDR2 is FRNRAP. Here the CDR3 DNA reads TGTGCTAGTGGTACCTTACTAGCGGGAGAGTACAATGAGCAGTTCTTC. Translated, it gives CASGTLLAGEYNEQFF. Combining the CDR3 with reference TRBV12-5 and TRBJ2-1 gives the whole variable domain DARVTQTPRHKVTEMGQEVTMRCQPILGHNTVFWYRQTMMQGLELLAYFRNRAPLDDSGMPKDRFSAEMPDATLATLKIQPSEPRDSAVYFCASGTLLAGEYNEQFFGPGTRLTVL.

This clone has just a few counts. The chain employs TRBV30 and TRBJ2-1, with 9 bases fitting TRBD1. J gave up 6 bases and V 3 bases, and 3 bases lay outside the gene matches. This CDR3 has 13 amino acids. From germline, CDR1 is GTSNPN and CDR2 SVGIG (reference sequence). CDR3 coding DNA: TGTGCCTGGAGGGACAGGGGCCCCAATGAGCAGTTCTTC. Its protein is CAWRDRGPNEQFF.

The chain carries TRBV5-4 and TRBJ2-7; D is possibly TRBD1 or TRBD2 (5 bases each). Trimming removed 0 bases at V and 6 bases at J, with 13 bases between. This CDR3 has 14 amino acids. Germline CDR1 SGHNT, CDR2 YYREEE (reference sequence). The CDR3 region has the DNA TGTGCCAGCAGCTTGGCGGGACCACCCCGCGAGCAGTACTTC. Its translation: CASSLAGPPREQYF.

The chain has TRBV30 and TRBJ2-7; possibly TRBD1 for D (6 bases). The CDR3 covers 14 residues. V dropped 5 bases and J dropped 9 bases, with 23 bases sitting between them. Looked up from germline, CDR1 is GTSNPN and CDR2 is SVGIG (reference sequence). CDR3 residues: CAWRDRTRVGRQYF. Here the CDR3 DNA reads TGTGCCTGGCGCGACAGGACCCGCGTCGGTCGGCAGTACTTC.

There are a few counts of this clone. V usage is TRBV25-1 and J usage is TRBJ2-7, with a weak D call TRBD2 (5 bases). The CDR3 extends over 13 amino acids. Germline CDR1 is MGHDK and CDR2 is SYGVNS. V dropped 2 bases and J dropped 2 bases, with 7 bases sitting between them. The CDR3 coding sequence is TGTGCCAGCAGTGAAAGCGGAACCTACGAGCAGTACTTC. It yields the protein CASSESGTYEQYF.

This clone was seen a handful of times. The rearrangement links TRBV30 to TRBJ2-7, with a tentative D call TRBD2 (6 bases). The germline V gene encodes CDR1 GTSNPN and CDR2 SVGIG (reference sequence). This CDR3 has 13 residues. V lost 7 bases to trimming and J lost 3 bases, with 16 bases between them. The DNA of the CDR3 is TGTGCCTTCCGGGACTTAAGTCTCTACGAGCAGTACTTC. It specifies CAFRDLSLYEQYF.

This sequence joins TRBV6-1 and TRBJ2-7; 9 nucleotides match TRBD1. V trimming: 4 bases; J trimming: 4 bases; junction bases outside the gene matches: 14. The CDR3 length is 17 residues. Looked up from germline, CDR1 is MNHNS and CDR2 is SASEGT. CDR3 nucleotides: TGTGCCAGCAGTGGGATAGAATACAGGGGGCACTGGTACGAGCAGTACTTC. Its translation is CASSGIEYRGHWYEQYF.

This clone came up a few times. V usage is TRBV7-9 and J usage is TRBJ2-3; 13 positions match TRBD2. Losses at the gene ends were 4 bases for V and 3 bases for J; bases not matched to a gene: 7. CDR3 length equals 17 residues. From germline, CDR1 is SEHNR and CDR2 FQNEAQ (reference sequence). In DNA, the CDR3 is TGTGCCAGCAGCTCGAGGACTAGCGGGAGAGTAACAGATACGCAGTATTTT. This translates into CASSSRTSGRVTDTQYF.

This chain connects TRBV7-2 to TRBJ1-2; D not resolved. In germline, CDR1 is SGHTA, CDR2 FQGNSA. V was pared by 1 base and J by 0 bases, with 12 bases between. The length of the CDR3 is 16 residues. The CDR3 DNA sequence: TGTGCCAGCAGCTTAGATACCCGACCCTCTAACTATGGCTACACCTTC. It is translated as CASSLDTRPSNYGYTF.

J is TRBJ2-5 and V is TRBV29-1; 9 nucleotides match TRBD2. The ends lost 7 bases at V and 4 bases at J; junction bases unmatched: 4. The CDR3 consists of 12 residues. The germline CDR1 and CDR2 sequences are SQVTM and ANQGSEA. CDR3 in DNA: TGCAGCGGAATAGCGGGAGTAGAGACCCAGTACTTC. Residues: CSGIAGVETQYF.

This clone was counted between two and nine times. DNA of the CDR3: TGCGCCAGCAGCTTGGTACTAGACCTCAATGAGCAGTTCTTC. It codes for CASSLVLDLNEQFF. The chain has TRBV5-1 and TRBJ2-1; tentatively, D is TRBD2 (5 bases). The CDR3 has 14 residues. CDR1 is SGHRS and CDR2 is YFSETQ in the germline V gene. With 0 bases removed from V and 6 bases from J, the gap between germline ends came to 10 bases.

The chain joins TRBV15 to TRBJ2-3; 11 nucleotides agree with TRBD1. Per germline, CDR1 LNHNV and CDR2 YYDKDF (reference sequence). Trimming removed 3 bases from V and 2 bases from J; junction bases left unmatched: 4. The length of the CDR3 is 16 residues. This CDR3 is CATSSRTGGFTDTQYF. CDR3 nucleotides: TGTGCCACCAGCAGTCGGACAGGGGGCTTCACAGATACGCAGTATTTT.

The V and J genes are TRBV10-3 and TRBJ2-3; 8 bases map to TRBD1. V shed 8 bases, J shed 0 bases, and the junction held 1 base outside the gene matches. The CDR3 runs to 13 residues. CDR1 is ENHRY and CDR2 is SYGVKD in the germline V gene. CDR3: CAIGQGSTDTQYF. CDR3 in DNA: TGTGCCATCGGACAGGGAAGCACAGATACGCAGTATTTT.

V is TRBV18 and J is TRBJ2-1; the match to TRBD1 covers 7 bases. The CDR3 extends over 15 amino acids. The junction had 5 bases not matched to a gene; V was cut back by 6 bases and J by 0 bases. CDR1 and CDR2 (germline): KGHSH, LQKENI. The CDR3 nucleotides are TGTGCCAGCTCCTCCCGGGACAGCTCCTACAATGAGCAGTTCTTC. Its translation is CASSSRDSSYNEQFF.

The chain uses TRBV4-1 and TRBJ2-2; 8 nucleotides match TRBD1. The ends lost 2 bases at V and 1 base at J; junction bases unmatched: 6. The CDR3 totals 17 residues. CDR1 MGHRA and CDR2 YSYEKL come from the germline V gene. The CDR3 spells CASSQYPGTGNTGELFF. CDR3 nucleotides: TGCGCCAGCAGCCAATACCCCGGGACAGGGAACACCGGGGAGCTGTTTTTT.

This rearrangement joins TRBV6-6 to TRBJ1-4; 8 bases agree with TRBD1. Germline V gene lookup returns CDR1 MNHNY and CDR2 SVGAGI (reference sequence). The CDR3 sequence is 15 residues long. The trim removed 1 base at V and 8 bases at J, leaving 6 bases unmatched. The CDR3 DNA is TGTGCCAGCAGTTACTATCAGGGGGCTCGGGAAAAACTGTTTTTT. Translating gives CASSYYQGAREKLFF.

Turning to this clone: A much larger clone is a single base away; this may be a read error. The sample holds other DNA sequences that translate to the same CDR3. The chain has TRBV2 and TRBJ2-1; D is undetermined. The germline V gene has CDR1 SNHLY and CDR2 FYNNEI. CDR3 length: 11 amino acids. With 6 bases removed from V and 4 bases from J, the gap between germline ends came to 4 bases. For the CDR3, the DNA is TGTGCCAGCAGCGCTTACAATGAGCAGTTCTTC. Translation gives CASSAYNEQFF.

V and J are TRBV18 and TRBJ2-7, with 8 bases aligning to TRBD2. The junction had 4 bases not matched to a gene; V was cut back by 5 bases and J by 4 bases. Germline V gene data show CDR1 as KGHSH and CDR2 as LQKENI. This CDR3 contains 13 residues. The CDR3 sequence is CASSISGSYEQYF. The CDR3 DNA reads TGTGCCAGCTCAATCAGCGGGAGTTACGAGCAGTACTTC.

This clone was seen more than once but under ten times. The chain joins TRBV5-1 to TRBJ2-7; TRBD1 aligns across 7 bases. The CDR3 contains 14 residues. With 2 bases clipped from V and 3 bases from J, the junction kept 5 bases outside the gene matches. Germline V CDR1 and CDR2: SGHRS, YFSETQ. Written as DNA, the CDR3 is TGCGCCAGCAGCTTCCAGGGACAGAGCTACGAGCAGTACTTC. Translating it yields CASSFQGQSYEQYF.

This rearrangement joins TRBV7-2 to TRBJ2-7; D is undetermined. CDR3 size: 13 residues. Germline-derived CDR1 and CDR2 are SGHTA and FQGNSA. V gave up 6 bases and J gave up 2 bases, with 11 bases separating them. CDR3: CASSFSAAYEQYF. CDR3 in DNA: TGTGCCAGCAGTTTCTCCGCGGCCTACGAGCAGTACTTC.

This clone was counted a few times. This rearrangement joins TRBV7-3 to TRBJ2-4, with D perhaps being TRBD1 or TRBD2 (5 bases each). This CDR3 has 14 amino acids. V shed 2 bases and J shed 6 bases, with 11 bases lying between them. Germline V gene lookup returns CDR1 SGHTA and CDR2 FQGTGA. The CDR3 loop reads CASSLSAGTNIQYF. DNA of the CDR3: TGTGCCAGCAGCTTATCGGCAGGGACAAACATTCAGTACTTC.

This clone came up a few times. The chain carries TRBV4-1 and TRBJ2-7, with D maybe TRBD2 (5 bases). Trimming shortened V by 1 base and J by 6 bases, and 22 bases separated the two germline ends. CDR1 is MGHRA and CDR2 is YSYEKL in the germline V gene. The CDR3 spans 17 residues. The CDR3 sequence is CASSQGLARGLRSEQYF. CDR3 nucleotide sequence: TGCGCCAGCAGCCAAGGGTTAGCCAGAGGACTGCGTAGCGAGCAGTACTTC.

This clone was detected only a few times. The chain joins TRBV5-1 to TRBJ2-2, with D uncertain. The CDR3 has 15 residues. The germline V gene encodes CDR1 SGHRS and CDR2 YFSETQ. V gave up 4 bases and J gave up 0 bases, with 10 bases separating them. CDR3 nucleotide sequence: TGCGCCAGCAGCCTGTCGACTCCGAACACCGGGGAGCTGTTTTTT. Its translation is CASSLSTPNTGELFF.

This clone appeared a few times. This rearrangement joins TRBV14 to TRBJ2-7; a weak D match, TRBD2 (5 bases). Trimming removed 4 bases from V and 6 bases from J, with 16 bases in between. The CDR3 consists of 14 residues. CDR1 is SGHDN and CDR2 is FVKESK in the germline V gene. The CDR3 loop reads CASSRGLFFPEQYF. In DNA form, the CDR3 reads TGTGCCAGCAGCCGCGGACTTTTCTTCCCCGAGCAGTACTTC.

This rearrangement joins TRBV9 to TRBJ2-7; a possible D gene is TRBD1 (5 bases). Per germline, CDR1 SGDLS and CDR2 YYNGEE. The V gene lost 1 base and the J gene lost 6 bases, with 11 bases spanning the gap. The CDR3 spans 13 residues. The CDR3 sequence: CASSVQGAGEQYF. The CDR3 nucleotides read TGTGCCAGCAGCGTACAAGGGGCAGGCGAGCAGTACTTC.

In the case of this clone: Other DNA sequences in the same sample also yield this CDR3. The gene calls are TRBV9 and TRBJ2-1, with D possibly TRBD2 on 5 matching bases. This CDR3 comprises 15 residues. Between the trimmed V and J ends, which lost 0 bases and 4 bases, there was a span of 11 bases. Germline assignment: CDR1 SGDLS and CDR2 YYNGEE. The CDR3 here is CASSVAGGLYNEQFF. The CDR3 DNA follows: TGTGCCAGCAGCGTAGCAGGCGGGTTATACAATGAGCAGTTCTTC.

This clone was found a few times. The rearrangement links TRBV29-1 to TRBJ2-7; a possible D gene is TRBD1 (6 bases). V lost 7 bases to trimming and J lost 6 bases, with 16 bases between them. The CDR3 has 12 amino acids. Germline V lookup: CDR1 SQVTM, CDR2 ANQGSEA. The CDR3 here is CSAHREFGEQYF. The DNA for the CDR3 is TGCAGCGCCCACAGGGAATTCGGCGAGCAGTACTTC.